This TCR beta chain is from a study of CXCR3-negative and CXCR3-positive naive CD8 T cells. Preparation of TRB cDNA libraries relied on 5' RACE carrying UMI labels. After re-calling the 5' RACE reads, TCRdb lists one entry per CDR3 protein, DNA absent. This listing includes around 60,000 distinct CDR3 sequences. About this clonotype itself: Its antigen is unknown.

Findings and caveats of the study: CXCR3 levels fell partly with cryopreservation; most assays relied on fresh PBMCs. TRB CDR3s of CXCR3-positive naive cells were more hydrophobic than those of CXCR3-negative naive cells. Whereas both naive subsets had comparably high diversity, memory CD8+ cells had much lower diversity.

Naive CD8+ T lymphocytes were specified as CD45RO-CCR7+CD27+CD95-. The clonotype was recovered from a human donor in good health. Some clones in this sample may be carry-over from other donors' samples. Specimen: naive CXCR3+ CD8+ T cells from blood. Documented subset: CD45RO-CCR7+CD27+CD95- naive CD8+ T cells expressing CXCR3 (TNR3+).

Here the CDR3 reads CASSSTSGGTTDTQYF. The chain recombines TRBV5-1 with TRBJ2-3; TCRdb indicates TRBD2, and absent DNA this call remains unverified. This CDR3 is 16 amino acids long. Germline-derived CDR1 and CDR2 are SGHRS and YFSETQ.